This T cell receptor beta chain is drawn from a study of T cells in Graves' hyperthyroidism and ophthalmopathy. Amplified TCR beta CDR3 regions derived from RNA transcripts. With the HTBI primer set, the TCR CDR3 went through a first round of RT-PCR. From the multiplex PCR reads, TCRdb called clonotypes with MiXCR, one entry per CDR3 protein. Here the sample spans 600,000 to 650,000 distinct CDR3 sequences, about a sixth being singletons. Many counts were recorded for this clonotype. Its antigen is as yet unknown. This CDR3 spans 14 amino acids. CDR1 and CDR2 (germline): KGHSH, LQKENI. V was clipped by 2 bases and J by 3 bases, with 10 bases between them. The patients, who ranged from 18 to 65 in age, presented with newly diagnosed hyperthyroidism lasting under 2 months. Isolation of PBMCs was performed on about 10 ml fresh peripheral blood. Study outcomes and limitations: Among clonotypes expanded in thyroid above 0.001, most were also found in blood.

This TCR was recovered from a woman in her 30s with Graves' hyperthyroidism. The gene calls are TRBV18 and TRBJ1-2; D remains ambiguous. The specimen sequenced was blood. CDR3 amino acids: CASSPDGRDYGYTF. In DNA form, the CDR3 reads TGTGCCAGCTCACCAGACGGACGCGACTATGGCTACACCTTC.